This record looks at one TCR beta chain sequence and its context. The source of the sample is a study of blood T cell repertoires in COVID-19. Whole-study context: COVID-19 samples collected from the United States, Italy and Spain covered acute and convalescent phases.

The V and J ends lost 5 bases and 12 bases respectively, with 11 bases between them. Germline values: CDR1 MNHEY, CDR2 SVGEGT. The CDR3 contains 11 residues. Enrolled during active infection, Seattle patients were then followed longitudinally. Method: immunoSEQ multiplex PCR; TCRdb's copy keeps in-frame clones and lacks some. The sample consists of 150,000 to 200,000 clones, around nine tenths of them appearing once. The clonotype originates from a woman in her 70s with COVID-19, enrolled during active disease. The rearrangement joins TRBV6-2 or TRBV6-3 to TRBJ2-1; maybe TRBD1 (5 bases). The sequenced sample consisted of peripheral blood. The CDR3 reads CASSQTERQFF. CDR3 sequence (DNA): TGTGCCAGCAGTCAGACAGAGAGGCAGTTCTTC.